These 31 T cell receptor beta chains were all obtained from the same sample, sequenced in a study of blood T cells in healthy people across ages. Sample-barcoded 5' priming and a J-beta primer mix drove a second PCR of 7 to 11 cycles. A single record per CDR3 protein comes from TCRdb applying MiXCR to the 5' RACE reads. Among around 1.7 million distinct CDR3 sequences listed, 28% were seen once. The sample taken for sequencing was blood. These receptors originate from a young woman in good health.

This clonotype was detected a few times. V and J are TRBV10-3 and TRBJ2-3; TRBD2 matches 8 bases. This CDR3 contains 16 residues. V lost 4 bases and J lost 3; bases outside the gene matches: 9. In germline, CDR1 is ENHRY, CDR2 SYGVKD. This chain's CDR3 is CAISASGGRRTDTQYF. The DNA for the CDR3 is TGTGCCATCAGTGCTTCGGGCGGGAGGAGGACAGATACGCAGTATTTT.

This clonotype was counted a few times. This sequence joins TRBV29-1 and TRBJ2-1; either TRBD1 or TRBD2 may supply D (5 bases each). Germline values: CDR1 SQVTM, CDR2 ANQGSEA. V lost 1 base to trimming and J lost 1 base, with 23 bases between them. This CDR3 has 19 residues. CDR3 protein: CSVEGRGTPGPKSYNEQFF. In nucleotides, the CDR3 is TGCAGCGTTGAAGGAAGGGGTACCCCGGGACCGAAATCCTACAATGAGCAGTTCTTC.

In its sample, this clonotype was seen a few times. The CDR3 protein is CASSLVWGWETQYF. For the CDR3, the DNA is TGTGCCAGCAGCTTAGTCTGGGGGTGGGAGACCCAGTACTTC. The chain joins TRBV7-6 to TRBJ2-5, with D possibly being TRBD1 or TRBD2 (5 bases each). This CDR3 is built from 14 residues. The V gene lost 1 base and the J gene lost 5 bases, with 11 bases spanning the gap. Germline V lookup: CDR1 SGHVS, CDR2 FNYEAQ.

V usage is TRBV27 and J usage is TRBJ1-5; D might be TRBD1 (5 bases). The germline V gene encodes CDR1 MNHEY and CDR2 SMNVEV (reference sequence). The CDR3 is made up of 15 amino acids. V lost 6 bases, J lost 4 bases, and 16 bases lay in between. The CDR3 spells CASSIGGTANQPQHF. For the CDR3, the DNA is TGTGCCAGCAGCATTGGCGGGACGGCTAATCAGCCCCAGCATTTT.

The CDR3 reads CASSTLIAGTQETQYF. DNA for the CDR3: TGTGCCAGCAGCACTCTCATAGCGGGGACCCAAGAGACCCAGTACTTC. The chain recombines TRBV6-2 or TRBV6-3 with TRBJ2-5; TRBD2 aligns across 8 bases. The trim removed 6 bases at V and 1 base at J, leaving 10 bases unmatched. Germline V gene data show CDR1 as MNHEY and CDR2 as SVGEGT. The CDR3 sequence is 16 residues long.

As regards this clonotype: Just one base apart from a much larger clone, this may be a read error. CDR3 bases: TGCAGCGTTGAAGCGTGTGTAGAGGCATGGCGAAACGAGCAGTACTTC. This gives the protein CSVEACVEAWRNEQYF. The chain recombines TRBV29-1 with TRBJ2-7; no clear D. Germline-derived CDR1 and CDR2 are SQVTM and ANQGSEA. CDR3 length equals 16 residues. V lost 1 base and J lost 5, with 21 bases in between.

The CDR3 loop reads CASSPSDANYGYTF. The CDR3 region has the DNA TGCGCCAGCAGCCCGAGCGACGCTAACTATGGCTACACCTTC. This chain uses TRBV4-3 with TRBJ1-2; D gene unclear. CDR3 length: 14 residues. V was clipped by 4 bases and J by 0 bases, with 9 bases between them. The germline V gene has CDR1 LGHNA and CDR2 YSLEER.

There are a few counts of this clonotype. This rearrangement joins TRBV12-3 or TRBV12-4 to TRBJ1-5; 7 bases map to TRBD1. CDR3 size: 14 residues. V trimming: 6 bases; J trimming: 5 bases; junction bases outside the gene matches: 7. The CDR3 DNA reads TGTGCCAGCAGCTACGACAGGGACCATCAGCCCCAGCATTTT. Translation gives CASSYDRDHQPQHF.

There are a few counts of this clonotype. The rearrangement uses TRBV5-1 and TRBJ2-1; D not certain. The CDR3 totals 13 residues. Trimming cost V 2 bases and J 4 bases, with 7 bases left between them. CDR1 and CDR2 from the germline V gene are SGHRS and YFSETQ. DNA for the CDR3: TGCGCCAGCAGCTTCGCACAGTACAATGAGCAGTTCTTC. Protein: CASSFAQYNEQFF.

The chain joins TRBV6-6 to TRBJ1-4, with a weak D call TRBD1 (5 bases). The length of the CDR3 is 15 residues. In germline, CDR1 is MNHNY, CDR2 SVGAGI (reference sequence). The V gene lost 0 bases and the J gene lost 3 bases, with 8 bases spanning the gap. In DNA form, the CDR3 reads TGTGCCAGCAGTTACTCGGGGGAGTCTAATGAAAAACTGTTTTTT. Its translation: CASSYSGESNEKLFF.

This clonotype was observed a few times. The chain joins TRBV7-6 to TRBJ2-7, with D unresolved. This CDR3 has 17 amino acids. Trimming pared 5 bases from V and 5 bases from J, leaving 25 bases between. CDR1 is SGHVS, CDR2 FNYEAQ, per germline. This CDR3 reads CASSGPGGTSSLDEQYF. CDR3 coding DNA: TGTGCCAGCAGCGGGCCCGGTGGAACTTCTAGTTTGGACGAGCAGTACTTC.

This clonotype was recorded at least ten times. J is TRBJ2-3 and V is TRBV29-1, with D possibly being TRBD2 (6 bases). Trimming stripped 5 bases from V and 1 base from J, with 10 bases between. The CDR3 sequence is 13 residues long. Germline V gives CDR1 SQVTM, CDR2 ANQGSEA. CDR3 bases: TGCAGCGTTATCGGGAGTGGCACAGATACGCAGTATTTT. It specifies CSVIGSGTDTQYF.

There are a few counts of this clonotype. The genes are TRBV4-2 and TRBJ1-2; D unresolved. CDR3 size: 14 residues. V was cut by 0 bases and J by 5 bases, with 10 bases left in between. From germline, CDR1 is LGHNA and CDR2 YNFKEQ. The CDR3 loop reads CASSQDSVGYGYTF. The CDR3 DNA reads as TGTGCCAGCAGCCAAGATTCAGTCGGGTATGGCTACACCTTC.

CDR3 in DNA: TGTGCCAGCAGCTTATCCCCTGTTACTAGCGGGGCATCGCAGACCCAGTACTTC. The encoded protein is CASSLSPVTSGASQTQYF. The chain combines TRBV7-9 with TRBJ2-5; 10 bases map to TRBD2. In germline, CDR1 is SEHNR, CDR2 FQNEAQ (reference sequence). The CDR3 loop spans 18 amino acids. J lost 6 bases, V lost 2 bases, and 15 bases had no gene match.

In this sample, this clonotype turned up a few times. The J gene is TRBJ2-4, the V gene TRBV28; D remains unclear. The J call may be mistaken, given a closer DNA end match to TRBJ2-7. The CDR3 covers 14 residues. Per germline, CDR1 MDHEN and CDR2 SYDVKM. CDR3 DNA sequence: TGTGCCAGCACCGAACGGGCGGCCTCCTACGAGCAGTACTTC. Amino acids: CASTERAASYEQYF.

This clonotype was seen a few times. This chain uses TRBV4-3 with TRBJ2-7; 11 bases fit TRBD2. With V trimmed by 1 base and J by 8 bases, 4 bases remained unmatched. The CDR3 runs to 14 residues. Germline lookup yields CDR1 LGHNA and CDR2 YSLEER. CDR3 coding DNA: TGCGCCAGCAGCCAAGTACTAGCGGGAGCTCAGCAGTACTTC. As protein: CASSQVLAGAQQYF.

The gene calls are TRBV11-2 and TRBJ1-4, with unresolved D. Between the trimmed V and J ends, which lost 5 bases and 0 bases, there was a span of 16 bases. The CDR3 is 17 amino acids. Looked up from germline, CDR1 is SGHAT and CDR2 is FQNNGV. CDR3 loop: CASSPRPGTATNEKLFF. CDR3 nucleotide sequence: TGTGCCAGCAGCCCTAGGCCCGGTACCGCAACTAATGAAAAACTGTTTTTT.

This clonotype has a count of ten or more. This chain joins TRBV5-1 and TRBJ2-5; D is undetermined. Germline lookup yields CDR1 SGHRS and CDR2 YFSETQ. V was shortened by 0 bases and J by 1 base, with 13 bases between the two germline ends. This CDR3 has 16 residues. The CDR3 loop is CASSLVDGRSQETQYF. CDR3 DNA: TGCGCCAGCAGCTTGGTGGACGGACGATCCCAAGAGACCCAGTACTTC.

This clonotype was detected many times. V and J are TRBV6-2 or TRBV6-3 and TRBJ2-1; no clear D. CDR1 and CDR2 from the germline V gene are MNHEY and SVGEGT. The length of the CDR3 is 13 residues. Trimming removed 3 bases from V and 9 bases from J, with 12 bases in between. The CDR3 sequence: CASSYGSTREQFF. The CDR3, as DNA: TGTGCCAGCAGTTATGGTAGTACACGTGAGCAGTTCTTC.

There are many counts of this clonotype. The J gene is TRBJ2-5, the V gene TRBV9, with 8 bases aligning to TRBD2. CDR3 length: 15 residues. Germline V CDR1 and CDR2: SGDLS, YYNGEE. The junction had 8 bases not matched to a gene; V was cut back by 3 bases and J by 4 bases. DNA for the CDR3: TGTGCCAGCAGCGAGGGCGGGAGGAGGACAGAGACCCAGTACTTC. Amino acid sequence: CASSEGGRRTETQYF.

In its sample, this clonotype was seen a few times. A much larger clonotype is one base distant, so this may be a read error. The chain recombines TRBV20-1 with TRBJ2-5, with 15 positions matching TRBD2. The germline V gene has CDR1 DFQATT and CDR2 SNEGSKA (reference sequence). The CDR3 runs 16 residues. Trimming took 5 bases from V and 1 from J; bases not matched to a gene: 5. CDR3 DNA sequence: TGCAGTGCTGGTGGGACTAGCGGGGGGCTCCAAGAGACCCAGTACTTC. Residues: CSAGGTSGGLQETQYF.

The rearrangement links TRBV6-5 to TRBJ1-6, with TRBD1 matching over 7 bases. The CDR3 length is 17 residues. Germline V gene data show CDR1 as MNHEY and CDR2 as SVGAGI. Losses at the gene ends were 4 bases for V and 8 bases for J; bases not matched to a gene: 14. CDR3 sequence reads: CASSSDFGTVRHSPLHF. The CDR3 nucleotides read TGTGCCAGCAGTTCCGACTTCGGGACAGTCAGACATTCACCCCTCCACTTT.

This clonotype was observed a few times. V is TRBV30 and J is TRBJ1-1, with D uncertain. Trimming took off 0 bases at V and 1 base at J, with 3 bases between the two ends. CDR3 length equals 12 residues. Germline CDR1 GTSNPN, CDR2 SVGIG (reference sequence). This CDR3 reads CAWSVSNTEAFF. The CDR3 nucleotides read TGTGCCTGGAGTGTTTCGAACACTGAAGCTTTCTTT.

This CDR3 reads CASSPMQGNTQYF. In DNA form, the CDR3 reads TGTGCCAGCAGCCCTATGCAGGGAAATACGCAGTATTTT. The chain uses TRBV7-3 and TRBJ2-3; D perhaps matches TRBD1 (5 bases). The CDR3 is 13 residues long. From germline, CDR1 is SGHTA and CDR2 FQGTGA. V was pared by 5 bases and J by 7 bases, with 13 bases between.

This clonotype was counted at least ten times. The rearrangement uses TRBV29-1 and TRBJ2-3; D possibly uses TRBD1 or TRBD2 (6 bases each). The CDR3 runs to 14 residues. V dropped 3 bases and J dropped 4 bases, with 14 bases sitting between them. Looked up from germline, CDR1 is SQVTM and CDR2 is ANQGSEA. The CDR3 here is CSVEGGAASDTQYF. The CDR3 region has the DNA TGCAGCGTTGAGGGGGGCGCCGCATCAGATACGCAGTATTTT.

The J gene is TRBJ2-1, the V gene TRBV5-5, with TRBD2 matching 8 bases. Germline CDR1 is SGHKS and CDR2 is YYEKEE (reference sequence). The CDR3 extends over 15 amino acids. V shed 4 bases, J shed 8 bases, and the junction held 11 bases outside the gene matches. CDR3 coding DNA: TGTGCCAGCAGCCGCCCTCCGGGAGGGCCCGATGAGCAGTTCTTC. Its translation: CASSRPPGGPDEQFF.

This clonotype was counted at least ten times. The V call is TRBV7-2, the J call TRBJ2-5, with D possibly matching TRBD2 (6 bases). Trimming removed 5 bases from V and 0 bases from J, with 10 bases in between. Germline V lookup: CDR1 SGHTA, CDR2 FQGNSA. The length of the CDR3 is 14 residues. CDR3: CASSLGLHQETQYF. CDR3 in DNA: TGTGCCAGCAGCCTGGGACTGCACCAAGAGACCCAGTACTTC.

In its sample, this clonotype was seen a few times. The genes are TRBV4-3 and TRBJ2-7; tentative D call: TRBD1 (5 bases). V was shortened by 4 bases and J by 2 bases, with 15 bases between the two germline ends. From germline, CDR1 is LGHNA and CDR2 YSLEER. There are 15 residues in the CDR3. CDR3 DNA: TGCGCCAGCAGCCGAGACGGCCAGGGCCCCTACGAGCAGTACTTC. Amino acid sequence: CASSRDGQGPYEQYF.

This clonotype was observed many times. This chain links TRBV7-2 with TRBJ2-3; D possibly uses TRBD1 or TRBD2 (6 bases each). The germline V gene encodes CDR1 SGHTA and CDR2 FQGNSA. The CDR3 contains 13 residues. V was shortened by 7 bases and J by 4 bases, with 12 bases between the two germline ends. CDR3 bases: TGTGCCAGCACCTCAAGGGGGGCAGATACGCAGTATTTT. It specifies CASTSRGADTQYF.

The rearrangement uses TRBV28 and TRBJ1-1; D gene unclear. The CDR3 has 16 residues. The V and J ends lost 6 bases and 0 bases respectively, with 17 bases between them. Germline CDR1 MDHEN, CDR2 SYDVKM. DNA of the CDR3: TGTGCCAGCAGACGCGGACGGATGAGGATGAACACTGAAGCTTTCTTT. It encodes CASRRGRMRMNTEAFF.

This clonotype was counted between two and nine times. A junction end diverges from the germline sequence, so it may reflect a read error. The chain employs TRBV25-1 and TRBJ2-5; 10 nucleotides align to TRBD2. The assigned J gene may be wrong: the sequence end matches TRBJ2-7 better. CDR1 MGHDK and CDR2 SYGVNS come from the germline V gene. The CDR3 covers 14 residues. The CDR3 spells CTSSDWVAGGEQYF. In nucleotides, the CDR3 is TGTACCAGCAGTGATTGGGTAGCGGGAGGCGAGCAGTACTTC.